This is a list of T cell receptor beta chains from one sample in a study of cytomegalovirus exposure and HLA in healthy donors. Libraries were prepared by immunoSEQ multiplex PCR; TCRdb keeps only in-frame clonotypes and omits some of them. This sample's clone table lists around 120,000 clones. The sequencing sample was made of PBMCs. The origin of the receptors is a man between 18 and 29 years old in good health and CMV-seronegative. Each CDR3 is given with its conserved first and last residue. The order of the fields is J gene, D gene, V gene, CDR3 protein, CDR3 DNA. D genes are given only for firm matches.

TRBJ1-2 NA TRBV6-5 CASSYVAAGTSVGYTF TGTGCCAGCAGTTACGTAGCTGCGGGCACTTCAGTTGGCTACACCTTC
TRBJ1-1 NA TRBV6-5 CASSYGGFEAFF TGTGCCAGCAGTTACGGGGGGTTTGAAGCTTTCTTT
TRBJ2-7 NA TRBV6-1 CASSEASYQGYEQYF TGTGCCAGCAGTGAAGCGTCCTATCAGGGTTACGAGCAGTACTTC
TRBJ2-5 NA TRBV9 CASSVVTPGAQYF TGTGCCAGCAGCGTAGTCACCCCGGGGGCCCAGTACTTC
TRBJ1-1 TRBD1 TRBV9 CASSGPGGTAEAFF TGTGCCAGCAGCGGCCCAGGGGGGACAGCTGAAGCTTTCTTT
TRBJ2-7 TRBD2 TRBV19 CASSLRTSGKTYEQYF TGTGCCAGTAGTCTTCGAACTAGCGGGAAAACCTACGAGCAGTACTTC
TRBJ1-1 NA TRBV19 CASRRGQNTEAFF TGTGCCAGTAGGCGGGGTCAGAACACTGAAGCTTTCTTT
TRBJ1-5 TRBD1 TRBV15 CATSSSQGLRSNQPQHF TGTGCCACCAGCAGTTCACAGGGGTTGAGGAGCAATCAGCCCCAGCATTTT
TRBJ1-2 TRBD1 TRBV9 CASSKGGGYGYTF TGTGCCAGCAGTAAAGGGGGCGGCTATGGCTACACCTTC
TRBJ1-1 TRBD1 TRBV6-1 CASKGATPNTEAFF TGTGCCAGCAAGGGGGCCACACCGAACACTGAAGCTTTCTTT
TRBJ1-5 NA TRBV5-6 CASARGVNQPQHF TGTGCCAGCGCCCGGGGGGTCAATCAGCCCCAGCATTTT
TRBJ1-5 NA TRBV19 CASSKRDNQPQHF TGTGCCAGTAGTAAGCGGGACAATCAGCCCCAGCATTTT
TRBJ1-1 NA TRBV11-2 CASSHYGRREAFF TGTGCCAGCAGCCATTATGGGCGTCGCGAGGCTTTCTTT
TRBJ2-5 TRBD2 TRBV6-4 CASSDEAGGQETQYF TGTGCCAGCAGTGACGAGGCGGGAGGGCAAGAGACCCAGTACTTC
TRBJ2-7 NA TRBV6-5 CASSIGTPPSYEQYF TGTGCCAGCAGTATAGGGACACCCCCCTCCTACGAGCAGTACTTC
TRBJ1-3 NA TRBV9 CASSVFGGIISGNTIYF TGTGCCAGCAGCGTTTTTGGGGGGATTATCTCTGGAAACACCATATATTTT
TRBJ2-1 NA TRBV5-6 CASSTTPENEQFF TGTGCCAGCAGCACGACCCCGGAGAATGAGCAGTTCTTC
TRBJ1-1 NA TRBV5-8 CASSHPTGYTEAFF TGTGCCAGCAGCCACCCGACAGGCTACACTGAAGCTTTCTTT
TRBJ2-3 NA TRBV25-1 CASSELGGTDTQYF TGTGCCAGCAGTGAGTTAGGGGGCACAGATACGCAGTATTTT
TRBJ2-3 TRBD1 TRBV4-1 CASSLGAGGLSTDTQYF TGCGCCAGCAGCCTGGGAGCAGGGGGCTTGAGCACAGATACGCAGTATTTT
TRBJ2-7 NA TRBV19 CASSIGNSWTYEQYF TGTGCCAGTAGTATAGGGAACAGCTGGACCTACGAGCAGTACTTC
TRBJ2-2 NA TRBV12-2 CASRLEDRGRKTGELFF TGTGCAAGTCGCTTAGAGGACAGGGGGCGGAAGACCGGGGAGCTGTTTTTT